This TCR beta chain was recovered during a study of T cells in Graves' hyperthyroidism and ophthalmopathy (dated by TCRdb to between 2017 and 2020). With respect to the entire study: Peripheral blood was collected at initial diagnosis, before any treatment. A discovery cohort of fewer than 110 patients, roughly 40 with Graves' ophthalmopathy and 57 with stable Graves' hyperthyroidism, was used to find distinguishing TCR V-J signatures. Whether ophthalmopathy could be predicted prospectively was tested in an independent validation cohort made up of approximately 19 hyperthyroidism patients plus 17 patients who later progressed to ophthalmopathy. For training and testing, the 100 patients in the discovery cohort were randomly divided in a 7:3 ratio. In addition, the study compared T-cell repertoires in thyroid tissue and in blood from roughly six Graves' hyperthyroidism patients. Following sampling, methimazole starting at 30 mg daily was given to hyperthyroidism patients, and high-dose intravenous methylprednisolone was given to ophthalmopathy patients. TCR Vbeta CDR3 sequencing of around 130 peripheral blood samples (under 45 ophthalmopathy, 75 to 80 hyperthyroidism and approximately 17 progressor patients) is reported in the paper. On the study overall, not on this receptor specifically: Blood samples also contained most of the expanded thyroid clonotypes (frequency above 0.001), which suggests that blood repertoires may reflect thyroid immune responses. During validation, the model predicted progression to ophthalmopathy a median of about 6.5 months ahead of onset, with around 71% sensitivity and around 73% specificity. Sample size was not statistically predetermined, and blinding of investigators to group allocation was not performed. A 13 V-J signature model separated ophthalmopathy from stable hyperthyroidism, with about 90% sensitivity and 81% to 82% specificity in cross-validation and 80%/75% in testing.

This clonotype was counted a few times. Its target antigen remains unknown. Base qualities are not provided; no much larger clone lies one nucleotide away. Hyperthyroidism patients were newly diagnosed, had a disease duration of under 2 months, and were aged 18 to 65 years. The study excluded patients with uncontrolled infections, other autoimmune diseases, pregnancy or lactation. Clinical symptoms, serum thyroxine and TRAb, thyroid ultrasound, and orbital computed tomography formed the basis for the diagnoses. Blood from progressor patients was drawn when they were first diagnosed with hyperthyroidism, before any ophthalmopathy symptoms appeared. Ficoll-Paque density gradient centrifugation was used to isolate PBMCs from about 10 ml of fresh peripheral blood. Progressor patients were initially diagnosed with Graves' hyperthyroidism and developed ophthalmopathy during follow-up. Total RNA was extracted with Trizol reagent, and quality was checked on an Agilent 2100 Bioanalyzer.

Amplification of TCR beta CDR3 regions was carried out from RNA transcripts. The first round of RT-PCR for the TCR CDR3 was performed with the HTBI primer set and the Qiagen OneStep RT-PCR kit. A second multiplex PCR round built the libraries, followed by size selection and purification. Paired-end sequencing of the libraries was performed with 100 bp reads on an Illumina HiSeq2000. Processing in the source paper ran as follows. Raw data were processed with SOAPnuke, discarding reads with adapters, uncalled bases, mean Phred below 15, or no exact constant-primer or identifier match. High-quality paired reads were merged using COPE v1.2.5, and each unique nucleotide sequence was defined as a clonotype. MiTCR v1.1 was used to align the clonotypes against IMGT TRBV, TRBD and TRBJ reference segments. The analysis was restricted to V-J combinations with a frequency above 0.0001, which together covered just over 99% of the repertoires. The TCS score was defined as F50 (clonal expansion) divided by E x V (chaos), with BLOSUM62-based TCRdist calculated between CDR3 peptides within each V-J. Welch's t-statistics and random forest reduced around 520 V-J features to 13, which were used in a naive Bayes classifier (R e1071). The public sequencing data were trimmed at Q25 with fastp and processed into clonotypes with MiXCR by TCRdb, which kept only in-frame beta chains. Identical CDR3 protein sequences are pooled into one entry, listed with their most common genes and DNA. In this record, the V and J calls reflect TCRdb's handling and not the investigators' own analysis. The sample includes more than 550,000 distinct CDR3 sequences, with approximately 18% observed a single time. Over 15% of the sample belongs to the ten largest clones.

The sequence derives from a woman in her forties or fifties with Graves' hyperthyroidism that later progressed to Graves' ophthalmopathy. Sequenced: blood.

The base sequence is TGTGCCAGTAGTATCCTGACTCAGCCCCAGCATTTT. It codes for CASSILTQPQHF. The V and J segments used are TRBV19 and TRBJ1-5; no D segment can be confidently identified. Deletion took 3 bases off V and 6 bases off J, with a span of 6 bases between the germline ends. Including the terminal cysteine and phenylalanine, the CDR3 comprises 12 residues. Only the CDR3 region is kept as DNA, spanning 36 bases read in frame from base 1. Sequences LNHDA (CDR1) and SQIVND (CDR2) are obtained from the germline V gene (reference sequence).